One and the same sample provided the 11 T cell receptor beta chains below, sequenced in a study of human T cells and chemical hapten exposure. Time point described: patch test 1, 2 weeks after DPC sensitization. As to treatment: therapeutic diphenylcyclopropenone sensitization with weekly scalp DPC. TCRdb ran MiXCR on the RACE reads and lists one entry per CDR3 protein. The data hold around 190,000 distinct CDR3 sequences, with approximately 20% observed a single time. The sample consisted of whole blood, taken in connection with sensitization to the hapten diphenylcyclopropenone (DPC). Every receptor here comes from a woman aged 50 to 60 with alopecia areata. Some clones in this sample may be carry-over from other donors' samples.

This clonotype turned up a few times. This chain uses TRBV15 with TRBJ1-4; D gene unclear. Germline V gene lookup returns CDR1 LNHNV and CDR2 YYDKDF (reference sequence). V lost 1 base and J lost 8, with 14 bases in between. The CDR3 runs to 15 residues. The CDR3 reads CATSRVGPPGEKLFF. CDR3 DNA sequence: TGTGCCACCAGCAGAGTAGGGCCACCGGGCGAAAAACTGTTTTTT. Filled out from reference TRBV15 and TRBJ1-4, the complete variable domain reads DAMVIQNPRYQVTQFGKPVTLSCSQTLNHNVMYWYQQKSSQAPKLLFHYYDKDFNNEADTPDNFQSRRPNTSFCFLDIRSPGLGDTAMYLCATSRVGPPGEKLFFGSGTQLSVL.

Only a few counts were recorded for this clonotype. The chain recombines TRBV6-4 with TRBJ1-1; a weak D match, TRBD1 (5 bases). Germline V gene sequence: CDR1 MRHNA, CDR2 SNTAGT. The V and J ends lost 6 bases and 4 bases respectively, with 12 bases between them. The CDR3 runs 13 residues. CDR3 sequence (DNA): TGTGCCAGCAGCCAGGGATGGGGCACTGAAGCTTTCTTT. It codes for CASSQGWGTEAFF.

The rearrangement joins TRBV2 to TRBJ2-5; 12 bases are shared with TRBD2. The trim removed 4 bases at V and 4 bases at J, leaving 4 bases unmatched. Germline values: CDR1 SNHLY, CDR2 FYNNEI. The CDR3 totals 15 residues. The CDR3 loop is CASSGLAGVAETQYF. The CDR3 DNA sequence: TGTGCCAGCAGTGGACTAGCGGGAGTAGCAGAGACCCAGTACTTC.

The chain couples TRBV7-2 to TRBJ1-4; TRBD1 is a possible D gene (5 bases). From germline, CDR1 is SGHTA and CDR2 FQGNSA. This CDR3 is built from 16 residues. V lost 5 bases to trimming and J lost 4 bases, with 17 bases between them. The CDR3 bases are TGTGCCAGCAGCCCCCACTCGGGGGTTCTTAATGAAAAACTGTTTTTT. Translated, it gives CASSPHSGVLNEKLFF.

The V call is TRBV20-1, the J call TRBJ2-7; 7 positions match TRBD1. Germline loops: CDR1 DFQATT, CDR2 SNEGSKA (reference sequence). The J segment lost 3 bases and the V segment lost 7 bases, leaving 6 bases of the junction unmatched. The CDR3 length is 12 residues. The CDR3 region has the DNA TGCAGTGGGGGGCGGACAGGCTACGAGCAGTACTTC. This translates into CSGGRTGYEQYF.

This clonotype has a handful of counts. The chain uses TRBV29-1 and TRBJ1-1; D not resolved. The germline gives CDR1 SQVTM, CDR2 ANQGSEA. The CDR3 totals 16 residues. V was cut by 5 bases and J by 0 bases, with 19 bases left in between. As DNA, the CDR3 is TGCAGCGTTCGACGCACTAGCCGCCACATGAACACTGAAGCTTTCTTT. It translates to CSVRRTSRHMNTEAFF.

V and J are TRBV12-3 or TRBV12-4 and TRBJ2-4; either TRBD1 or TRBD2 may supply D (5 bases each). The CDR3 is 15 residues long. V lost 3 bases and J lost 3, with 12 bases in between. As DNA, the CDR3 is TGTGCCAGCAGTTTCGTCGGGACGGACAAAAACATTCAGTACTTC. Encoded protein: CASSFVGTDKNIQYF.

The chain combines TRBV11-3 with TRBJ1-1, with D unclear. The CDR3 is 14 amino acids. V was clipped by 3 bases and J by 1 base, with 9 bases between them. The germline gives CDR1 SGHNT, CDR2 YENEEA. Written as DNA, the CDR3 is TGTGCCAGCAGCTTTTTGGCAGAGAACACTGAAGCTTTCTTT. Translated: CASSFLAENTEAFF.

This clonotype was counted only a few times. The CDR3 is CASSKAGTSRLHEQYF. The CDR3 DNA reads TGTGCCAGCAGCAAAGCCGGGACTAGCCGTCTACACGAGCAGTACTTC. The rearrangement joins TRBV21-1 to TRBJ2-7; the table's D call of TRBD2 was not tested on the DNA. TRBV21-1 is classified as a pseudogene. This CDR3 spans 16 amino acids.

This clonotype was seen a few times. The CDR3 reads CASTPAGVNTEAFF. CDR3 coding DNA: TGCGCCAGCACCCCGGCAGGGGTGAACACTGAAGCTTTCTTT. The gene calls are TRBV10-2 and TRBJ1-1, with TRBD1 as a possible D gene (6 bases). With 7 bases removed from V and 0 bases from J, the gap between germline ends came to 12 bases. CDR3 size: 14 residues. CDR1 and CDR2 (germline): WSHSY, SAAADI.

The rearrangement uses TRBV27 and TRBJ1-5, with no clear D. CDR1 MNHEY and CDR2 SMNVEV come from the germline V gene (reference sequence). The CDR3 runs 14 residues. V was pared by 6 bases and J by 5 bases, with 14 bases between. The CDR3 spells CASSSGFLDQPQHF. In DNA form, the CDR3 reads TGTGCCAGCAGCTCCGGGTTTTTAGATCAGCCCCAGCATTTT.